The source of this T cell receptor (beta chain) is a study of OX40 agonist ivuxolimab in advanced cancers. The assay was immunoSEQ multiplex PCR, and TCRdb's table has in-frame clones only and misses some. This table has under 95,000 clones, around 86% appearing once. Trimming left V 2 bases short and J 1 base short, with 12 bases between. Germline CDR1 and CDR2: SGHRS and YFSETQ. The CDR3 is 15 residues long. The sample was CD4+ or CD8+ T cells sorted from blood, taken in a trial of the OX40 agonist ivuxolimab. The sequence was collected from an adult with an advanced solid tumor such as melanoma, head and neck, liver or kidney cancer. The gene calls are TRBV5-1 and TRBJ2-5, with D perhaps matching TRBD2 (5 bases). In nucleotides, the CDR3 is TGCGCCAGCAGCTTAGATCTCGGGATCCAAGAGACCCAGTACTTC. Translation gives CASSLDLGIQETQYF. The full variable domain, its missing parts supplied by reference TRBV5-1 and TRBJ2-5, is KAGVTQTPRYLIKTRGQQVTLSCSPISGHRSVSWYQQTPGQGLQFLFEYFSETQRNKGNFPGRFSGRQFSNSRSEMNVSTLELGDSALYLCASSLDLGIQETQYFGPGTRLLVL.